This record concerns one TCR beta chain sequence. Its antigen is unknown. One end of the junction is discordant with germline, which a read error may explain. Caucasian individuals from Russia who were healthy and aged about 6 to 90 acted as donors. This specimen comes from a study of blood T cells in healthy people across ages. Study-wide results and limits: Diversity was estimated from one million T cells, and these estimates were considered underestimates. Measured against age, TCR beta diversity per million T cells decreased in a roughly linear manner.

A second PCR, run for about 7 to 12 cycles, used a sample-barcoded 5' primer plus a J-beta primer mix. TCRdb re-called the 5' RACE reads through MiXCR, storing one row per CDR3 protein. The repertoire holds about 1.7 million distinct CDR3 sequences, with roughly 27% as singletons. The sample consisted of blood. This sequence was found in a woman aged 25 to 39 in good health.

The CDR3 region is CATRPPRQGTGNTIYF. The CDR3 region has the DNA TGCGCCACCAGACCTCCGAGACAGGGAACTGGAAACACCATATATTTT. The gene calls are TRBV24-1 and TRBJ1-3, with 7 bases matching TRBD1. There are 16 residues in the CDR3. CDR1 and CDR2 from the germline V gene are KGHDR and SFDVKD.